These 9 T cell receptor beta chains were sequenced from one sample in a study of PD-1 blockade in mismatch repair-deficient tumors. Produced via immunoSEQ multiplex PCR; TCRdb's table is partial and in-frame only. The profile shows 55,000 to 85,000 clones, 70% to 80% of them singletons. The source was peripheral blood, collected 2 weeks after starting pembrolizumab. The receptors were gathered from an adult with mismatch repair-deficient cancer.

The V gene is TRBV2, the J gene TRBJ2-2, with D possibly matching TRBD2 (5 bases). The CDR3 has 12 residues. Per the germline V gene, CDR1 is SNHLY and CDR2 is FYNNEI. Trimming removed 6 bases from V and 6 bases from J, with 8 bases in between. This CDR3 is CASSGLPGELFF. The CDR3, as DNA: TGTGCCAGCAGCGGACTTCCCGGGGAGCTGTTTTTT.

The chain has TRBV11-3 and TRBJ1-1; maybe TRBD1 (5 bases). Looked up from germline, CDR1 is SGHNT and CDR2 is YENEEA. Trimming cost V 3 bases and J 0 bases, with 14 bases left between them. The length of the CDR3 is 16 residues. CDR3 protein: CASSFGTGVMNTEAFF. For the CDR3, the DNA is TGTGCCAGCAGCTTTGGGACGGGTGTGATGAACACTGAAGCTTTCTTT.

The chain carries TRBV5-8 and TRBJ2-1; weak D call: TRBD1 (6 bases). CDR3 size: 13 residues. The V and J ends lost 4 bases and 5 bases respectively, with 10 bases between them. The V gene's germline CDR1 is SGHTS and CDR2 YDEGEE. The CDR3 region has the DNA TGTGCCAGCAGCCTGGACAGAAACAATGAGCAGTTCTTC. It encodes CASSLDRNNEQFF. Full variable domain (remainder filled in from reference TRBV5-8 and TRBJ2-1): EAGVTQSPTHLIKTRGQQATLRCSPISGHTSVYWYQQALGLGLQFLLWYDEGEERNRGNFPPRFSGRQFPNYSSELNVNALELEDSALYLCASSLDRNNEQFFGPGTRLTVL.

The chain carries TRBV7-2 and TRBJ2-7, with unresolved D. V lost 2 bases to trimming and J lost 0 bases, with 8 bases between them. The CDR3 covers 14 residues. Germline V gives CDR1 SGHTA, CDR2 FQGNSA. CDR3 sequence (DNA): TGTGCCAGCAGCTTATCCGACATCTCCTACGAGCAGTACTTC. It is translated as CASSLSDISYEQYF.

The chain has TRBV11-3 and TRBJ2-7, with 7 bases fitting TRBD2. The CDR3 extends over 13 amino acids. In germline, CDR1 is SGHNT, CDR2 YENEEA. V lost 4 bases to trimming and J lost 1 base; unmatched junction nucleotides: 1. For the CDR3, the DNA is TGTGCCAGCAGCTGGGGGGGATCCTACGAGCAGTACTTC. Amino acids: CASSWGGSYEQYF. The variable domain in full, with the rest retrieved from reference TRBV11-3 and TRBJ2-7, is EAGVVQSPRYKIIEKKQPVAFWCNPISGHNTLYWYLQNLGQGPELLIRYENEEAVDDSQLPKDRFSAERLKGVDSTLKIQPAELGDSAVYLCASSWGGSYEQYFGPGTRLTVT.

The chain couples TRBV5-3 to TRBJ1-5; TRBD1 agrees at 9 bases. TRBV5-3 is given ORF status, its function remaining uncertain. The CDR3 runs 16 residues. With 6 bases clipped from V and 0 bases from J, the junction kept 7 bases outside the gene matches. CDR3 in amino acids: CARNLGQGLSNQPQHF. The CDR3 bases are TGTGCCAGAAACCTGGGACAGGGCCTTAGCAATCAGCCCCAGCATTTT.

This rearrangement joins TRBV11-3 to TRBJ2-7; D unclear. The CDR3 loop spans 12 amino acids. Trimming stripped 3 bases from V and 4 bases from J, with 7 bases between. In germline, CDR1 is SGHNT, CDR2 YENEEA. The CDR3 DNA reads TGTGCCAGCAGCTTGTCTGCGTACGAGCAGTACTTC. The encoded protein is CASSLSAYEQYF.

The V and J genes are TRBV5-4 and TRBJ2-1, with TRBD1 matching 12 bases. Germline V lookup: CDR1 SGHNT, CDR2 YYREEE (reference sequence). Trimming at V came to 4 bases and at J to 0 bases, leaving 5 bases not matched to a gene. This CDR3 has 17 amino acids. CDR3 region: CASSQGQGAGSYNEQFF. CDR3 bases: TGTGCCAGCAGCCAGGGACAGGGGGCGGGCTCCTACAATGAGCAGTTCTTC.

The V and J genes are TRBV25-1 and TRBJ1-5; D possibly corresponds to TRBD1 (5 bases). CDR3 length equals 14 residues. The V gene's germline CDR1 is MGHDK and CDR2 SYGVNS. Trimming took off 3 bases at V and 7 bases at J, with 13 bases between the two ends. The CDR3 protein is CASSDSRERQPQHF. The CDR3 nucleotides read TGTGCCAGCAGTGATTCCAGGGAGCGCCAGCCCCAGCATTTT.